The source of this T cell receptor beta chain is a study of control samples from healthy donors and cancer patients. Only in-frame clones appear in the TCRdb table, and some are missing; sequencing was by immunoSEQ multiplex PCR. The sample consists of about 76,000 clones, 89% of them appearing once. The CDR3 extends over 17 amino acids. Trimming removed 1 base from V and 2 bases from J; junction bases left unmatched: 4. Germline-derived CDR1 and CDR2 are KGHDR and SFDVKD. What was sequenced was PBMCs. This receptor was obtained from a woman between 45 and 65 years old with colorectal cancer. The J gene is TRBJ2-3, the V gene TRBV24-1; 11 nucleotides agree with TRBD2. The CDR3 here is CATSDFSGGAVTDTQYF. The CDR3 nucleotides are TGTGCCACCAGTGATTTTAGCGGGGGGGCCGTCACAGATACGCAGTATTTT.